This T cell receptor (beta chain) appears in the sequencing data of a study of control samples from healthy donors and cancer patients. Trimming cost V 1 base and J 0 bases, with 7 bases left between them. The CDR3 length is 16 residues. Germline V gene data show CDR1 as MGHRA and CDR2 as YSYEKL. Some clones are missing from TCRdb's copy, which holds only in-frame ones; the method was immunoSEQ multiplex PCR. The repertoire holds 130,000 or so clones, with about 95% as singletons. This sequence was found in a man aged 60-69 years with colorectal cancer. This rearrangement joins TRBV4-1 to TRBJ2-6, with a weak D call TRBD1 (5 bases). Specimen: PBMCs. The CDR3 DNA reads TGCGCCAGCAGCCAAGTCACAGGCTCTGGGGCCAACGTCCTGACTTTC. Its translation: CASSQVTGSGANVLTF.